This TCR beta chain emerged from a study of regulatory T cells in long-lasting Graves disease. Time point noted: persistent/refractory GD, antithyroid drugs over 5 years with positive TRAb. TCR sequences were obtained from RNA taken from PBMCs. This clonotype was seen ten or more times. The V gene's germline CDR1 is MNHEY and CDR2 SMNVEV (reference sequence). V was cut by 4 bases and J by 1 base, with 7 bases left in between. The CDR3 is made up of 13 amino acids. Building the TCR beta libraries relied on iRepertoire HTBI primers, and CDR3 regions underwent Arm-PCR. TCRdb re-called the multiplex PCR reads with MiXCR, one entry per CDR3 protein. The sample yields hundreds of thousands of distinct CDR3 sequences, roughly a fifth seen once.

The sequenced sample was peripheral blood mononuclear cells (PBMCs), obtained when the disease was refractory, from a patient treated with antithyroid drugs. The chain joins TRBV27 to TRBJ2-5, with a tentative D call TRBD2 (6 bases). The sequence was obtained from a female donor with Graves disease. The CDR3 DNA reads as TGTGCCAGCAGTTGGCGGGGCCAAGAGACCCAGTACTTC. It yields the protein CASSWRGQETQYF.